The rows below give T cell receptor beta chains drawn from one sample of a study of monozygotic twins with inflammatory bowel disease. TCRdb re-called the 5' RACE reads; every CDR3 protein appears as one record, without DNA. The clone table shows 70,000 to 95,000 distinct CDR3 sequences, with the ten largest holding less than 7.5%. Sequenced input: blood. The receptors were sampled from a human donor with ulcerative colitis or Crohn's disease, or a healthy co-twin of an affected twin (not recorded which). Each CDR3 is given with its conserved first and last residue.

J	V	CDR3
TRBJ2-7	TRBV13	CASSFRTSGGLYEQYF
TRBJ2-2	TRBV6-1	CASIPGQGATGELFF
TRBJ2-1	TRBV14	CASSRLTYEQFF
TRBJ2-3	TRBV7-2	CASNVAGGPDTQYF
TRBJ1-1	TRBV5-1	CASSLRQPMNTEAFF
TRBJ2-4	TRBV5-1	CASSQQNLAKNIQYF
TRBJ2-7	TRBV11-2	CASSLGWAGNSYEQYF
TRBJ2-1	TRBV27	CASSSKGGLANEQFF
TRBJ2-1	TRBV7-8	CASSLVKLAGDSYNEQFF
TRBJ1-5	TRBV19	CASTETGYSNQPQHF
TRBJ1-2	TRBV7-9	CASSFRGGGADHGYTF
TRBJ1-6	TRBV20-1	CSASEDSPLHF
TRBJ2-6	TRBV2	CASNTPDSGANVLTF
TRBJ2-7	TRBV5-1	CASSFGQSAYEQYF
TRBJ2-1	TRBV5-1	CASSLDPASGVNEQFF
TRBJ2-1	TRBV20-1	CSARVASARSYNEQFF
TRBJ2-7	TRBV20-1	CSASRLGASYEQYF
TRBJ1-5	TRBV28	CASIRTELYNQPQHF